Shown below are 5 T cell receptor beta chains from a single sample sequenced in a study of T-cell memory formation after mild COVID-19. TCRdb processed the 5' RACE reads anew with MiXCR; each CDR3 protein has one entry. Altogether 550,000 to 700,000 distinct CDR3 sequences are present, around 16% being singletons, with the ten largest covering around 8.1%. Sequenced material: PBMCs or a T cell subset sorted from them (not recorded which). Source of these receptors: an adult woman who had mild COVID-19 (a few samples of this study predate the infection). Cell type and time point are not known.

This clonotype appeared a few times. The chain has TRBV20-1 and TRBJ2-7, with D unclear. The V end was cut by 0 bases, the J end by 3 bases, with 15 bases between. The V gene's germline CDR1 is DFQATT and CDR2 SNEGSKA (reference sequence). This CDR3 comprises 15 residues. The CDR3 DNA sequence: TGCAGTGCTAGAGATCGACGTCAGTTCGGCTACGAGCAGTACTTC. Translated: CSARDRRQFGYEQYF.

The rearrangement uses TRBV5-1 and TRBJ2-7, with 7 bases aligning to TRBD1. Trimming cost V 4 bases and J 3 bases; bases outside gene matches: 7. This CDR3 is 14 amino acids long. Germline CDR1 is SGHRS and CDR2 is YFSETQ. The CDR3 region has the DNA TGCGCCAGCAGCGTCCGGGACAGCCTCTACGAGCAGTACTTC. It codes for CASSVRDSLYEQYF.

V usage is TRBV5-1 and J usage is TRBJ2-5, with 8 nucleotides matching TRBD2. CDR3 size: 15 residues. V dropped 4 bases and J dropped 2; count of bases not matched to a gene: 7. The V gene's germline CDR1 is SGHRS and CDR2 YFSETQ. As DNA, the CDR3 is TGCGCCAGCAGCCAAACCGGGAGGGAACAAGAGACCCAGTACTTC. Its translation: CASSQTGREQETQYF.

The chain is built from TRBV20-1 and TRBJ2-3; no definite D call. With 1 base removed from V and 2 bases from J, the gap between germline ends came to 10 bases. Per the germline V gene, CDR1 is DFQATT and CDR2 is SNEGSKA (reference sequence). There are 14 residues in the CDR3. This chain's CDR3 is CSARGNDLTDTQYF. The CDR3, as DNA: TGCAGTGCTAGAGGGAACGATCTCACAGATACGCAGTATTTT.

This rearrangement joins TRBV5-1 to TRBJ2-4; no firm D call. CDR1 is SGHRS, CDR2 YFSETQ, per germline. V was clipped by 0 bases and J by 3 bases, with 10 bases between them. The CDR3 is made up of 15 amino acids. Here the CDR3 DNA reads TGCGCCAGCAGCTTGGAAGTGCAGAGCAAAAACATTCAGTACTTC. Its translation: CASSLEVQSKNIQYF.